This T cell receptor (beta chain) was found in a study of blood T cell repertoires in COVID-19 (TCRdb year 2020). Regarding the study in general: Samples covering the acute and convalescent phases of COVID-19 were provided by collaborators in the United States, Italy and Spain. The prospective study material was composed of cDNA or gDNA derived from T cells, B-cell-depleted T cells, or PBMCs. Subjects who had been exposed to COVID-19, were actively infected with it, or had recovered from it provided the deeply sampled blood TCRbeta repertoires that made up the dataset. The repertoires were released in a freely available public database intended as a resource for research on the immune response to SARS-CoV-2. The samples were drawn from two sources: the first 160 participants of the ongoing ImmuneRACE study, and fewer than 1,500 subjects contributed by 6 global collaborators. Nearly every sample came with metadata listing a de-identified subject ID, COVID-19 status, age in years and sex. Where available, HLA class I and class II types were taken from metadata supplied by the sample provider and were not determined by assay-based typing. Findings and caveats that apply to the study as a whole: The quantity of clinical and demographic metadata differed by source and by participant and was supplied without curation.

Whole blood was collected in K2EDTA tubes by collaborating institutions according to the institutions' own protocols. For TCRbeta analysis, collaborator samples were shipped as frozen whole blood, as isolated PBMCs, or as DNA extracted from either sample type. This clone appeared a few times. Its antigen is still unknown. Base-call qualities are not available, and no considerably larger clone is one nucleotide away. TCRbeta CDR3 regions were amplified from genomic DNA using the immunoSEQ Assay, a bias-controlled multiplex PCR. The source study handled its data this way. Within the assay, amplification of reference gene primers was used to estimate how many nucleated cells each sample contained. To quantify the absolute abundance of each unique TCRbeta CDR3 rearrangement, sequence reads were collapsed and filtered. For each sample, productive Simpson clonality was calculated as the square root of Simpson's diversity index across productive rearrangements. Held by TCRdb, this immuneACCESS table contains in-frame sequences only and omits some clones. Under half of the omission traces to an unresolved V gene where checked; the cause of the rest is unknown. That table furnishes V, J and clone size, whereas the DNA furnished D and trimming. In all, the sample holds roughly 110,000 clones, and approximately 84% of those were seen once. In total, the top ten clones hold around 4.4% of the sample.

The sequenced material came from peripheral blood. This clonotype originated in a human donor in a cohort sampled during active COVID-19.

The nucleotides read TGTGCCAGCAGCTCAACGTTCCCGGGCAGGACTAGCTACGAGCAGTACGTC. It specifies CASSSTFPGRTSYEQYV. The chain couples TRBV7-8 to TRBJ2-7; 7 bases in the junction line up with TRBD2. Germline trimming: 4 bases from V, 3 bases from J; junction bases outside gene matches: 15. CDR1 and CDR2 (SGHVS, FQNEAQ) derive from the germline V gene. Including cysteine and valine, the CDR3 has 17 amino acids. The entry retains the CDR3 DNA only, 51 bases that are in frame from base 1.